Shown below are 20 T cell receptor beta chains from a single sample sequenced in a study of T cells in Graves' hyperthyroidism and ophthalmopathy. Authors of the study amplified TCR beta CDR3 regions from RNA transcripts. HTBI primers were used for first-round RT-PCR of the TCR CDR3. TCRdb passed the multiplex PCR reads through MiXCR, listing each CDR3 protein once. The sample includes more than 95,000 distinct CDR3 sequences, approximately 48% seen only once; the top ten take under 30%. The specimen was blood. The receptors originated from a man in his forties with Graves' hyperthyroidism.

This clonotype appeared a few times. V usage is TRBV7-2 and J usage is TRBJ2-3; 9 positions agree with TRBD1. Trimming removed 1 base from V and 4 bases from J; junction bases left unmatched: 15. The germline V gene encodes CDR1 SGHTA and CDR2 FQGNSA. The CDR3 is made up of 19 amino acids. The DNA of the CDR3 is TGTGCCAGCAGCTTAGAAGCCCCCGAGACAGGGGGTGGGGCAGATACGCAGTATTTT. Translation: CASSLEAPETGGGADTQYF.

In this sample, this clonotype turned up many times. The chain carries TRBV6-4 and TRBJ2-1; 14 nucleotides line up with TRBD2. The CDR3 totals 15 residues. CDR1 is MRHNA and CDR2 is SNTAGT in the germline V gene. The V and J ends lost 5 bases and 5 bases, in that order; junction bases with no gene match: 2. The CDR3 region has the DNA TGTGCCAGCAGTAAGGGACTAGCGGGGGACAATGAGCAGTTCTTC. This codes for CASSKGLAGDNEQFF.

Comment on this clonotype: Sequence at one end of the junction differs from germline and may be a read error. The rearrangement links TRBV7-2 to TRBJ2-7; D possibly corresponds to TRBD2 (6 bases). CDR3 length equals 16 residues. Looked up from germline, CDR1 is SGHTA and CDR2 is FQGNSA. CDR3 amino acids: CASSSFRDFRTGELYF. In DNA form, the CDR3 reads TGTGCCAGCAGCTCTTTCCGGGACTTCCGCACCGGGGAGCTGTACTTC.

In its sample, this clonotype was seen a few times. This rearrangement joins TRBV6-2 or TRBV6-3 to TRBJ2-5; 9 nucleotides line up with TRBD1. The germline V gene has CDR1 MNHEY and CDR2 SVGEGT. V trimming: 4 bases; J trimming: 4 bases; junction bases outside the gene matches: 4. The CDR3 length is 14 residues. The DNA of the CDR3 is TGTGCCAGCAGTTCCGACAGGGGGTCAGAGACCCAGTACTTC. It codes for CASSSDRGSETQYF.

This clonotype was recorded at least ten times. The CDR3 nucleotides read TGCGCCAGCAGCTTGACAGGGGACTATGGCTACACCTTC. Residues: CASSLTGDYGYTF. The chain employs TRBV5-1 and TRBJ1-2, with 7 bases that match TRBD1. Germline assignment: CDR1 SGHRS and CDR2 YFSETQ. J was trimmed by 3 bases and V by 1 base; bases with no gene match: 0. There are 13 residues in the CDR3.

This clonotype has only one observation. This chain uses TRBV10-2 with TRBJ2-1, with a weak D call TRBD2 (5 bases). Trimming took off 2 bases at V and 8 bases at J, with 10 bases between the two ends. The CDR3 covers 13 residues. Germline-derived CDR1 and CDR2 are WSHSY and SAAADI. CDR3 DNA sequence: TGCGCCAGCAGTGAGCCTAGCTTGGATGAGCAGTTCTTC. It translates to CASSEPSLDEQFF.

This clonotype is a singleton in its sample. CDR3 protein: CSANARESMYNEQFF. CDR3 coding DNA: TGCAGTGCTAATGCTCGGGAGTCTATGTACAATGAGCAGTTCTTC. The chain couples TRBV20-1 to TRBJ2-1, with D perhaps matching TRBD2 (6 bases). The V end lost 4 bases, the J end lost 4 bases, and 17 bases lay between the germline ends. CDR1 DFQATT and CDR2 SNEGSKA come from the germline V gene (reference sequence). This CDR3 is built from 15 residues.

The chain has TRBV20-1 and TRBJ2-7; 7 bases fit TRBD1. The V and J ends lost 3 bases and 1 base, in that order; junction bases with no gene match: 3. The CDR3 has 13 amino acids. Per the germline V gene, CDR1 is DFQATT and CDR2 is SNEGSKA (reference sequence). The chain's CDR3 is CSARGTASYEQYF. In nucleotides, the CDR3 is TGCAGTGCTAGGGGGACAGCTTCCTACGAGCAGTACTTC.

In its sample, this clonotype was seen once. V is TRBV29-1 and J is TRBJ1-2; 8 nucleotides align to TRBD1. V shed 8 bases and J 3 bases; nucleotides not matched to a gene: 2. The CDR3 is 11 residues long. Germline lookup yields CDR1 SQVTM and CDR2 ANQGSEA. In DNA, the CDR3 is TGCAGCTTGACAGGGGACTATGGCTACACCTTC. Translating it yields CSLTGDYGYTF.

This clonotype was seen a single time. An end of the junction differs from the germline gene, which may be a read error. The V gene is TRBV7-7, the J gene TRBJ1-1; D may be TRBD1 (5 bases). The CDR3 totals 14 residues. CDR1 and CDR2 from the germline V gene are SSHAT and FNYEAQ (reference sequence). The CDR3 DNA is TGTGCTAGCAGCCTACGACAGCCGGGCACTGAAGCTTTCTTT. Its translation: CASSLRQPGTEAFF.

The chain carries TRBV2 and TRBJ1-5; D is possibly TRBD1 (6 bases). V shed 8 bases and J shed 2 bases, with 16 bases lying between them. This CDR3 spans 15 amino acids. From germline, CDR1 is SNHLY and CDR2 FYNNEI. CDR3 DNA: TGTGCCAGCCAAGGGTGGGGGCGCGGCAATCAGCCCCAGCATTTT. The encoded protein is CASQGWGRGNQPQHF.

With regard to this clonotype: A much bigger clone sits one base away, suggesting this may be a read error. This rearrangement joins TRBV28 to TRBJ2-7; no reliable D call. From germline, CDR1 is MDHEN and CDR2 SYDVKM. There are 13 residues in the CDR3. The CDR3 nucleotides are TGTGCCAGCAGTACTGTCGATTCCTACGGGCAGTACTTC. It encodes CASSTVDSYGQYF.

The chain joins TRBV7-9 to TRBJ2-1; no clear D gene. V was pared by 2 bases and J by 12 bases, with 11 bases between. The CDR3 totals 12 residues. Germline assignment: CDR1 SEHNR and CDR2 FQNEAQ (reference sequence). Here the CDR3 DNA reads TGTGCCAGCAGCTTACACCCAGATACGCAGTTCTTC. Translating gives CASSLHPDTQFF.

This clonotype was counted at least ten times. V usage is TRBV5-1 and J usage is TRBJ2-3; no clear D. V lost 2 bases, J lost 2 bases, and 3 bases lay in between. Germline CDR1 is SGHRS and CDR2 is YFSETQ. The CDR3 has 12 amino acids. The CDR3 DNA sequence: TGCGCCAGCAGCTTCTACACAGATACGCAGTATTTT. This codes for CASSFYTDTQYF. Full variable domain (outside the CDR3, taken from reference TRBV5-1 and TRBJ2-3): KAGVTQTPRYLIKTRGQQVTLSCSPISGHRSVSWYQQTPGQGLQFLFEYFSETQRNKGNFPGRFSGRQFSNSRSEMNVSTLELGDSALYLCASSFYTDTQYFGPGTRLTVL.

The chain uses TRBV16 and TRBJ1-2; D remains unclear. CDR1 is KGHSY and CDR2 is FQNENV in the germline V gene. This CDR3 contains 15 residues. Trimming shortened V by 4 bases and J by 2 bases, and 14 bases separated the two germline ends. CDR3: CASSRVRTNNYGYTF. The CDR3 DNA sequence: TGTGCCAGCAGCCGCGTCAGGACCAACAACTATGGCTACACCTTC.

The chain uses TRBV11-3 and TRBJ1-1, with D unresolved. Trimming stripped 5 bases from V and 8 bases from J, with 18 bases between. Germline V gene lookup returns CDR1 SGHNT and CDR2 YENEEA. The CDR3 has 14 residues. CDR3 sequence (DNA): TGTGCCAGCAGCCTCGCCAAAGGGTCCTCGGAAGCTTTCTTT. It specifies CASSLAKGSSEAFF.

This clonotype was counted ten times or more. The chain uses TRBV5-1 and TRBJ1-1, with TRBD1 identical over 7 bases. The CDR3 runs 14 residues. The germline V gene has CDR1 SGHRS and CDR2 YFSETQ. V lost 1 base, J lost 3 bases, and 3 bases stayed unmatched. This CDR3 is CASSLTGVDTEAFF. The CDR3 coding sequence is TGCGCCAGCAGCTTGACAGGGGTGGACACTGAAGCTTTCTTT.

As to this clonotype: Compared with germline, one end of the junction differs, possibly owing to a read error. J is TRBJ2-1 and V is TRBV29-1; D may be TRBD1 or TRBD2 (6 bases each). Germline values: CDR1 SQVTM, CDR2 ANQGSEA. The CDR3 is made up of 13 amino acids. The CDR3 sequence is CSVEITGRYERFF. The CDR3 DNA reads TGCAGCGTTGAAATCACAGGGAGGTATGAGCGGTTCTTC.

V gene TRBV2 combines with J gene TRBJ1-5; D is perhaps TRBD1 (5 bases). Trimming left V 6 bases short and J 14 bases short, with 23 bases between. The CDR3 is made up of 14 amino acids. Germline V gene sequence: CDR1 SNHLY, CDR2 FYNNEI. The CDR3 reads CASRGDRVSSYEHF. In DNA form, the CDR3 reads TGTGCCAGCAGGGGAGACAGAGTTAGCTCCTACGAGCATTTT. The full variable domain, its missing parts supplied by reference TRBV2 and TRBJ1-5, is EPEVTQTPSHQVTQMGQEVILRCVPISNHLYFYWYRQILGQKVEFLVSFYNNEISEKSEIFDDQFSVERPDGSNFTLKIRSTKLEDSAMYFCASRGDRVSSYEHFGDGTRLSIL.

This clonotype has a count of ten or more. The chain recombines TRBV10-1 with TRBJ1-5, with D hard to call. Germline CDR1 WNHNN, CDR2 SYGVQD (reference sequence). V was shortened by 0 bases and J by 9 bases, with 12 bases between the two germline ends. CDR3 length: 14 amino acids. CDR3 region: CASSESGYPRPQHF. As DNA, the CDR3 is TGCGCCAGCAGTGAGTCGGGGTATCCTCGGCCCCAGCATTTT.